Reported below is one T cell receptor beta chain. Its antigen is undetermined. The record originates from a study of T cell repertoires in ileal Crohn's disease. Study overall: Every patient was operated on for stricturing (approximately 60%) or penetrating (about 40%) complications. Thiopurines (around eleven) or anti-TNF agents (more than 17) were given postoperatively to about half.

Findings and caveats of the study: Postoperative endoscopy occurred within one year, median around 7.5 months.

The CDR3 consists of 16 residues. Germline-derived CDR1 and CDR2 are SQVTM and ANQGSEA. V dropped 5 bases and J dropped 4; count of bases not matched to a gene: 15. This sample's time point: neoterminal ileum biopsy at postoperative endoscopy, about 6 months after surgery. Here immunoSEQ multiplex PCR was the method, and the copy in TCRdb shows in-frame clones only, minus some. The data show more than 550 clones, 95% seen once. V gene TRBV29-1 combines with J gene TRBJ1-2, with 8 bases identical to TRBD1. This TCR was recovered from an adult with Crohn's disease. Sequences were obtained from ileal tissue. The CDR3 sequence: CSVRDRTQAGSYGYTF. CDR3 sequence (DNA): TGCAGCGTTCGGGACAGGACGCAGGCGGGTTCCTATGGCTACACCTTC. Full variable domain (remainder filled in from reference TRBV29-1 and TRBJ1-2): SAVISQKPSRDICQRGTSLTIQCQVDSQVTMMFWYRQQPGQSLTLIATANQGSEATYESGFVIDKFPISRPNLTFSTLTVSNMSPEDSSIYLCSVRDRTQAGSYGYTFGSGTRLTVV.